This paragraph reports one T cell receptor (beta chain). The record originates from a study of blood T cell repertoires in COVID-19. Seattle patients were enrolled during active infection and followed longitudinally. The method was immunoSEQ multiplex PCR; TCRdb's version includes in-frame clones alone and lacks a portion of them. There are about 300,000 clones in the sample; roughly 84% occur only once, and almost 1.5% lies in the top ten. There are 18 residues in the CDR3. J lost 4 bases, V lost 5 bases, and 15 bases had no gene match. Germline loops: CDR1 SGDLS, CDR2 YYNGEE. The gene calls are TRBV9 and TRBJ2-5, with 12 bases matching TRBD2. Material: peripheral blood. The origin of this receptor is a human donor with COVID-19, enrolled during active disease. The donor label of this sample is uncertain. The CDR3 spells CASSDSITLAGGTETQYF. For the CDR3, the DNA is TGTGCCAGCAGTGACTCCATTACACTAGCGGGAGGCACAGAGACCCAGTACTTC.